This paragraph reports one T cell receptor beta chain. Its antigen is not identified. Before the COVID-19 pandemic, during about 2011-2018, CD4+ T cells were taken from unexposed donors. The data are from a study of CD4 T cells in relation to SARS-CoV-2 and coronaviruses. V lost 4 bases to trimming and J lost 1 base, with 7 bases between them. Germline V gene lookup returns CDR1 SGHTA and CDR2 FQGTGA. The CDR3 loop spans 14 amino acids. Study-wide results and limits: About 65% of donors had memory CD4+ clonotypes crossrecognizing SARS-CoV-2 and common cold coronavirus spike.

TCRdb keeps only in-frame clones here, not all; method: immunoSEQ multiplex PCR. Altogether roughly 60,000 clones are present, about 94% being singletons, with the ten largest covering approximately 0.15%. The sample was naive CD4+ T cells from PBMCs. Subset in this sample: naive CD4+ T cells isolated by negative enrichment. The rearrangement links TRBV7-3 to TRBJ2-2, with D unresolved. This TCR was sampled from a human donor in good health. The CDR3 is CASSSNKNTGELFF. CDR3 bases: TGTGCCAGCAGCTCCAACAAGAACACCGGGGAGCTGTTTTTT. Full variable domain (missing parts from reference TRBV7-3 and TRBJ2-2): GAGVSQTPSNKVTEKGKYVELRCDPISGHTALYWYRQSLGQGPEFLIYFQGTGAADDSGLPNDRFFAVRPEGSVSTLKIQRTERGDSAVYLCASSSNKNTGELFFGEGSRLTVL.